Below, 16 T cell receptor beta chains from the same sample are listed, as sequenced in a study of blood T cell repertoires in COVID-19. Generated by immunoSEQ multiplex PCR, the TCRdb table keeps only in-frame clones and is missing some. The sample contains roughly 330,000 clones, around 87% of which appear only once. Source material: PBMCs or T cells enriched from blood (not recorded which). All receptors derive from a young woman who had recovered from COVID-19.

The CDR3 spells CASSFTGWDTGELFF. CDR3 DNA sequence: TGCGCCAGCAGCTTCACAGGGTGGGACACCGGGGAGCTGTTTTTT. The chain couples TRBV5-1 to TRBJ2-2, with a weak D call TRBD1 (6 bases). CDR1 is SGHRS, CDR2 YFSETQ, per germline. The CDR3 is 15 amino acids. V was pared by 2 bases and J by 3 bases, with 11 bases between.

V is TRBV11-2 and J is TRBJ1-6, with D hard to call. V lost 1 base and J lost 7, with 8 bases in between. Germline V gene lookup returns CDR1 SGHAT and CDR2 FQNNGV. The CDR3 extends over 14 amino acids. The CDR3 DNA reads as TGTGCCAGCAGCTTAGCAGGCCTCAATTCACCCCTCCACTTT. Protein product: CASSLAGLNSPLHF.

The CDR3 DNA sequence: TGCAGCGTTGCGGGCCTAGCGGGGAGAGTCCCTTCAAGCACAGATACGCAGTATTTT. The encoded protein is CSVAGLAGRVPSSTDTQYF. J is TRBJ2-3 and V is TRBV29-1, with 9 nucleotides matching TRBD2. The CDR3 is made up of 19 amino acids. Unmatched junction bases numbered 17, after V lost 4 bases and J lost 0 bases. Germline CDR1 and CDR2: SQVTM and ANQGSEA.

The chain joins TRBV9 to TRBJ2-1, with 9 bases identical to TRBD1. CDR1 and CDR2 (germline): SGDLS, YYNGEE. J gave up 3 bases and V 2 bases, and 15 bases lay outside the gene matches. This CDR3 is 19 amino acids long. In DNA, the CDR3 is TGTGCCAGCAGCGTTCGGCGGACAGGGGAAGGGGTATTCTACAATGAGCAGTTCTTC. This gives the protein CASSVRRTGEGVFYNEQFF.

The rearrangement links TRBV28 to TRBJ2-7; TRBD1 matches at 10 bases. The CDR3 sequence is 14 residues long. CDR1 MDHEN and CDR2 SYDVKM come from the germline V gene. The junction had 6 bases not matched to a gene; V was cut back by 10 bases and J by 0 bases. For the CDR3, the DNA is TGTGCCACCATCCGGGACAGGGGCTCCTACGAGCAGTACTTC. It yields the protein CATIRDRGSYEQYF.

The chain links TRBV19 to TRBJ1-6; the match to TRBD1 covers 7 bases. V lost 6 bases and J lost 3; bases outside the gene matches: 8. CDR3 length: 16 residues. From germline, CDR1 is LNHDA and CDR2 SQIVND (reference sequence). CDR3 amino acids: CASSRTGTVYNSPLHF. The CDR3 bases are TGTGCCAGTAGCCGGACCGGGACAGTCTATAATTCACCCCTCCACTTT.

The chain combines TRBV2 with TRBJ1-5; D not resolved. This CDR3 contains 12 residues. The V and J ends lost 0 bases and 11 bases respectively, with 8 bases between them. Looked up from germline, CDR1 is SNHLY and CDR2 is FYNNEI. CDR3 sequence (DNA): TGTGCCAGCAGTGAAGCGCGAGGAGCCCAGCATTTT. It yields the protein CASSEARGAQHF.

This sequence joins TRBV9 and TRBJ2-1, with 11 bases that match TRBD2. In germline, CDR1 is SGDLS, CDR2 YYNGEE. This CDR3 has 17 residues. J gave up 0 bases and V 4 bases, and 6 bases lay outside the gene matches. CDR3 sequence (DNA): TGTGCCAGCAGCCCCCGGCTAGCGGGGGGCTCCTACAATGAGCAGTTCTTC. Protein: CASSPRLAGGSYNEQFF.

In this sample, this clone turned up once. The chain links TRBV27 to TRBJ1-1; TRBD1 matches 8 bases. The CDR3 has 13 amino acids. J gave up 8 bases and V 3 bases, and 5 bases lay outside the gene matches. Germline CDR1 and CDR2: MNHEY and SMNVEV (reference sequence). The CDR3 reads CASSFGQGGEAFF. CDR3 in DNA: TGTGCCAGCAGTTTCGGACAGGGAGGAGAAGCTTTCTTT.

The V and J genes are TRBV4-2 and TRBJ1-4, with a tentative D call TRBD1 (5 bases). The CDR3 length is 15 residues. V lost 1 base and J lost 8, with 14 bases in between. The germline CDR1 and CDR2 sequences are LGHNA and YNFKEQ. In nucleotides, the CDR3 is TGTGCCAGCAGCCAAGGACAGTCGGTCGGAGAAAAACTGTTTTTT. As protein: CASSQGQSVGEKLFF.

The genes are TRBV27 and TRBJ1-2, with a possible D match to TRBD1 (5 bases). CDR1 and CDR2 (germline): MNHEY, SMNVEV (reference sequence). V dropped 1 base and J dropped 4 bases, with 10 bases sitting between them. The CDR3 has 14 amino acids. In nucleotides, the CDR3 is TGTGCCAGCAGTTTATTCCAGGGCGCCTATGGCTACACCTTC. This sequence encodes CASSLFQGAYGYTF.

The J gene is TRBJ2-3, the V gene TRBV4-1; 8 nucleotides agree with TRBD2. J was trimmed by 1 base and V by 4 bases; bases with no gene match: 4. Per the germline V gene, CDR1 is MGHRA and CDR2 is YSYEKL. The CDR3 is 15 residues long. The CDR3 nucleotides are TGCGCCAGCAGCCTCGTCGGGGGGGGCACAGATACGCAGTATTTT. Amino acids: CASSLVGGGTDTQYF.

This sequence joins TRBV5-6 and TRBJ2-7; D might be TRBD1 (6 bases). Germline lookup yields CDR1 SGHDT and CDR2 YYEEEE. The CDR3 totals 16 residues. V was clipped by 4 bases and J by 6 bases, with 23 bases between them. The CDR3 nucleotides read TGTGCCAGCAGCCGGACACCGAGGGGGAACGAGGGCGAGCAGTACTTC. Encoded protein: CASSRTPRGNEGEQYF.

V usage is TRBV10-1 and J usage is TRBJ2-1; 11 bases align to TRBD2. The germline V gene has CDR1 WNHNN and CDR2 SYGVQD (reference sequence). J gave up 7 bases and V 4 bases, and 12 bases lay outside the gene matches. The CDR3 has 17 residues. In DNA, the CDR3 is TGCGCCAGCAGTGTAGGAAGGCTAGCGGGGGGTAGGAATGAGCAGTTCTTC. It translates to CASSVGRLAGGRNEQFF.

The chain links TRBV30 to TRBJ2-2; D is possibly TRBD2 (6 bases). Germline lookup yields CDR1 GTSNPN and CDR2 SVGIG (reference sequence). The V end lost 3 bases, the J end lost 2 bases, and 13 bases lay between the germline ends. The CDR3 spans 15 residues. The CDR3 loop reads CAWSRGRFNTGELFF. CDR3 coding DNA: TGTGCCTGGAGCCGGGGGAGGTTTAACACCGGGGAGCTGTTTTTT.

The V call is TRBV5-4, the J call TRBJ1-6, with 11 bases lining up with TRBD1. J gave up 9 bases and V 3 bases, and 11 bases lay outside the gene matches. From germline, CDR1 is SGHNT and CDR2 YYREEE (reference sequence). CDR3 length: 17 residues. The CDR3 sequence is CASSSRTRTGGFSPLHF. For the CDR3, the DNA is TGTGCCAGCAGCTCTCGAACGAGGACAGGGGGCTTTTCACCCCTCCACTTT. Combining the CDR3 with reference TRBV5-4 and TRBJ1-6 gives the whole variable domain ETGVTQSPTHLIKTRGQQVTLRCSSQSGHNTVSWYQQALGQGPQFIFQYYREEENGRGNFPPRFSGLQFPNYSSELNVNALELDDSALYLCASSSRTRTGGFSPLHFGNGTRLTVT.